This entry features one T cell receptor (beta chain) sequence. Which antigen it targets is not known. No clone much larger than this one lies a single base away; base qualities are absent. This record belongs to a study of post-analysis software for immune sequencing data (dated by TCRdb to the mid-2010s). In terms of the full investigation: Recorded disease courses included relapsing-remitting, secondary progressive and progressive-relapsing multiple sclerosis, with some patients lacking subtype annotation. The multiple sclerosis patient repertoires were compared with ten to eleven previously published healthy control repertoires from donors aged 6 to 25 years. A subset of samples was prepared in parallel using single-end sample barcoding, then pooled and co-amplified after Illumina adapter ligation. Overall results and qualifications from the work: The control group was slightly older than the multiple sclerosis patient group. Normalized Chao1 diversity was significantly lower in multiple sclerosis patients than controls, suggesting substantial peripheral T-cell clonal expansion. Significantly higher frequencies in patients than in controls were found for roughly 5 TRBV segments, including TRBV5-6, TRBV5-1 and TRBV20-1. Direct clustering with F measure revealed strong co-clustering of samples prepared in the same batch, which led to a batch-effect correction.

V is pared back by 1 base and J by 2 bases, with 10 bases lying between the germline termini. The CDR3, cysteine through phenylalanine, is 15 amino acids long. Only the CDR3 portion is preserved as DNA: 45 bases, with reading frame beginning at the first base. CDR1 and CDR2, per the germline V gene, are SGHVS and FQNEAQ. To demonstrate the VDJtools post-analysis software, the study profiled TCR beta repertoires from the peripheral blood of 13 young patients with multiple sclerosis. Multiple sclerosis patients were children and adolescents aged roughly 6 to 17 years. Library generation was performed with PCR. TCRdb shows the sequencer as Illumina HiSeq 2500. To reduce PCR and sequencing biases, unique molecular identifiers were built into the TCR beta cDNA libraries. Per 1 to 10 million input T cells, roughly 500,000 cDNA molecules were obtained, such that each molecule approximated one T cell. Patient libraries were prepared and sequenced with the same protocol used for the earlier healthy control dataset. Samples belonging to the same batch were prepared together, multiplexed and sequenced on a shared HiSeq lane. As for the original processing: MIGEC was used to process the raw barcoded reads, and molecular identifier groups with only a single read were discarded before consensus assembly and CDR3 extraction. VDJtools was used for post-analysis of the clonotype tables, with diversity normalized by down-sampling every dataset to the smallest sample size. Repertoire overlap clustering matched CDR3 amino acid but not nucleotide sequences to correct batch-related cross-sample contamination. In TCRdb, the public reads were trimmed at Q25 with fastp and aligned with MiXCR, with productive beta chains retained. Under each unique CDR3 protein, matching rows form one entry showing the most common genes and DNA. The V and J calls were not made by the authors but by TCRdb's processing. This sample has some 700,000 distinct CDR3 sequences in its table, and approximately 59% of those were observed once. In total, the top ten clones hold around 11% of the sample.

This receptor chain uses TRBV7-8 and TRBJ2-3, with a weak D call of TRBD1 (6 bases match). The receptor was derived from a girl aged 2 to 9 with multiple sclerosis. The specimen sequenced was blood. The CDR3 is CASSLDRVNTDTQYF. The nucleotide sequence is given as TGTGCCAGCAGCTTAGACAGGGTAAACACAGATACGCAGTATTTT. Full variable domain (CDR3 extended with the reference TRBV7-8 and TRBJ2-3 proteins): GAGVSQSPRYKVAKRGQDVALRCDPISGHVSLFWYQQALGQGPEFLTYFQNEAQLDKSGLPSDRFFAERPEGSVSTLKIQRTQQEDSAVYLCASSLDRVNTDTQYFGPGTRLTVL.